This TCR beta chain was found in a study of blood T cell repertoires in COVID-19. Study-level information: From the United States, Italy and Spain came samples of acute and convalescent COVID-19. From T cells, B-cell-depleted T cells, or PBMCs came the material, which was cDNA or gDNA.

V lost 10 bases and J lost 7; bases outside the gene matches: 6. This CDR3 contains 11 residues. CDR1 is LNHDA, CDR2 SQIVND, per germline (reference sequence). Clones were read by immunoSEQ multiplex PCR, and TCRdb kept only the in-frame ones, dropping some. The sample carries about 230,000 clones, over 80% recorded once. This TCR was recovered from a man aged 35 to 55 with acute or convalescent COVID-19. The chain has TRBV19 and TRBJ1-1, with 7 nucleotides matching TRBD1. The material sequenced was peripheral blood. The CDR3 sequence is CATRTGGEAFF. DNA of the CDR3: TGTGCCACCCGGACAGGAGGTGAAGCTTTCTTT.